A single sample is the source of the 18 T cell receptor beta chains below, sequenced in a study of blood T cell repertoires in COVID-19. This table comes from immunoSEQ multiplex PCR, and its TCRdb copy is limited to in-frame clones, with some not included. This table holds 300,000 to 400,000 clones, around nine tenths found once. The sequencing input was peripheral blood. These receptors all come from a woman between 18 and 29 years old who had recovered from COVID-19.

V is TRBV5-6 and J is TRBJ2-2, with D perhaps TRBD2 (5 bases). This CDR3 has 16 residues. The ends were cut back, 2 bases at V and 4 bases at J, with 15 bases in the middle. Germline CDR1 and CDR2: SGHDT and YYEEEE. DNA for the CDR3: TGTGCCAGCAGCTTCTTAGCGTTTGCGGGCACCGGGGAGCTGTTTTTT. This sequence encodes CASSFLAFAGTGELFF.

The rearrangement uses TRBV11-3 and TRBJ1-1; D is unresolved. The CDR3 sequence is 15 residues long. V lost 3 bases and J lost 1, with 12 bases in between. Germline loops: CDR1 SGHNT, CDR2 YENEEA. DNA for the CDR3: TGTGCCAGCAGCTTCGTTGGGCACTCGAACACTGAAGCTTTCTTT. Its protein product is CASSFVGHSNTEAFF. Together with reference TRBV11-3 and TRBJ1-1, the CDR3 gives the full variable domain: EAGVVQSPRYKIIEKKQPVAFWCNPISGHNTLYWYLQNLGQGPELLIRYENEEAVDDSQLPKDRFSAERLKGVDSTLKIQPAELGDSAVYLCASSFVGHSNTEAFFGQGTRLTVV.

This rearrangement joins TRBV4-3 to TRBJ2-3; D perhaps matches TRBD2 (6 bases). CDR1 and CDR2 from the germline V gene are LGHNA and YSLEER. CDR3 size: 14 residues. Trimming left V 4 bases short and J 8 bases short, with 16 bases between. The CDR3 DNA sequence: TGCGCCAGCAGCCCGGGACTTGGGGGAGCTACGCAGTATTTT. Protein: CASSPGLGGATQYF.

This clone was seen only once. This chain uses TRBV6-2 or TRBV6-3 with TRBJ2-5; 8 positions match TRBD1. Germline assignment: CDR1 MNHEY and CDR2 SVGEGT. The junction had 7 bases not matched to a gene; V was cut back by 2 bases and J by 2 bases. The CDR3 length is 16 residues. The CDR3 spells CASSYPGGAGQETQYF. The CDR3 nucleotides are TGTGCCAGCAGTTACCCAGGGGGCGCGGGGCAAGAGACCCAGTACTTC.

The rearrangement joins TRBV2 to TRBJ1-2; D is undetermined. The CDR3 consists of 12 residues. Per germline, CDR1 SNHLY and CDR2 FYNNEI. With 6 bases removed from V and 4 bases from J, the gap between germline ends came to 9 bases. The CDR3 nucleotides read TGTGCCAGCAGGGAGGAGTCCTATGGCTACACCTTC. It codes for CASREESYGYTF.

The V and J genes are TRBV5-1 and TRBJ2-5; D is unclear. The germline V and J ends were trimmed by 3 bases and 5 bases, with 8 bases remaining between them. CDR1 and CDR2 from the germline V gene are SGHRS and YFSETQ. This CDR3 region has 12 residues. CDR3 bases: TGCGCCAGCAGCTGGGCAGGCGAGACCCAGTACTTC. Protein product: CASSWAGETQYF. Using reference TRBV5-1 and TRBJ2-5 for the parts outside the CDR3, the full variable domain is KAGVTQTPRYLIKTRGQQVTLSCSPISGHRSVSWYQQTPGQGLQFLFEYFSETQRNKGNFPGRFSGRQFSNSRSEMNVSTLELGDSALYLCASSWAGETQYFGPGTRLLVL.

The chain joins TRBV30 to TRBJ1-5; 7 nucleotides line up with TRBD1. The germline CDR1 and CDR2 sequences are GTSNPN and SVGIG (reference sequence). The CDR3 is 13 amino acids. The junction had 2 bases not matched to a gene; V was cut back by 1 base and J by 5 bases. As DNA, the CDR3 is TGTGCCTGGAGTGCGACAGGGCATCAGCCCCAGCATTTT. This gives the protein CAWSATGHQPQHF.

This sequence joins TRBV7-2 and TRBJ1-3, with D perhaps TRBD1 (6 bases). This CDR3 region has 17 residues. In germline, CDR1 is SGHTA, CDR2 FQGNSA. The V and J ends lost 1 base and 0 bases respectively, with 13 bases between them. The CDR3 region is CASSLVSQGNSGNTIYF. The CDR3 DNA reads as TGTGCCAGCAGCTTAGTGTCGCAGGGGAACTCTGGAAACACCATATATTTT.

V gene TRBV5-5 combines with J gene TRBJ2-4; 10 bases are shared with TRBD1. J was trimmed by 6 bases and V by 5 bases; bases with no gene match: 8. Germline CDR1 and CDR2: SGHKS and YYEKEE (reference sequence). This CDR3 has 15 residues. This chain's CDR3 is CASRFGQGEGNIQYF. The CDR3 DNA reads as TGTGCCAGCAGATTTGGACAGGGGGAAGGAAACATTCAGTACTTC.

The chain employs TRBV4-1 and TRBJ2-3, with TRBD1 matching 7 bases. V was pared by 0 bases and J by 2 bases, with 8 bases of the junction left unmatched. CDR1 is MGHRA, CDR2 YSYEKL, per germline. The CDR3 is made up of 17 amino acids. The CDR3 nucleotides read TGCGCCAGCAGCCAAGATTTATGGACAGGCAACACAGATACGCAGTATTTT. Translated: CASSQDLWTGNTDTQYF.

The chain uses TRBV7-9 and TRBJ2-1, with D possibly TRBD2 on 5 matching bases. V gave up 6 bases and J gave up 6 bases, with 18 bases separating them. The CDR3 is 15 amino acids. From germline, CDR1 is SEHNR and CDR2 FQNEAQ (reference sequence). The CDR3 bases are TGTGCCAGCAGTCGACCCGCCGGACGGGGCAATGAGCAGTTCTTC. Protein sequence: CASSRPAGRGNEQFF.

The DNA of the CDR3 is TGTGCCAGCAGCCCCCTAGCGGGACTCACAGATACGCAGTATTTT. It codes for CASSPLAGLTDTQYF. The chain recombines TRBV9 with TRBJ2-3; 9 nucleotides align to TRBD2. The CDR3 is 15 amino acids. Trimming at V came to 4 bases and at J to 2 bases, leaving 5 bases not matched to a gene. Per germline, CDR1 SGDLS and CDR2 YYNGEE.

This clone was counted once. The chain's CDR3 is CAISESGRLAGYEQYV. The CDR3 bases are TGTGCCATCAGTGAGTCAGGGAGACTAGCGGGGTACGAGCAGTACGTC. V usage is TRBV10-3 and J usage is TRBJ2-7; the match to TRBD2 covers 11 bases. The CDR3 loop spans 16 amino acids. The trim removed 0 bases at V and 4 bases at J, leaving 5 bases unmatched. Germline V gene lookup returns CDR1 ENHRY and CDR2 SYGVKD.

The chain couples TRBV3-1 (or the pseudogene TRBV3-2) to TRBJ2-3, with D possibly TRBD1 on 5 matching bases. The germline gives CDR1 LGHDT, CDR2 YNNKEL (reference sequence). Trimming left V 3 bases short and J 0 bases short, with 13 bases between. CDR3 length: 16 residues. CDR3 sequence: CASSQGVRVSTDTQYF. In DNA form, the CDR3 reads TGTGCCAGCAGCCAGGGCGTCAGGGTAAGCACAGATACGCAGTATTTT.

This chain connects TRBV19 to TRBJ2-2, with D possibly TRBD1 on 6 matching bases. Germline values: CDR1 LNHDA, CDR2 SQIVND (reference sequence). With 6 bases removed from V and 3 bases from J, the gap between germline ends came to 14 bases. The length of the CDR3 is 15 residues. CDR3 DNA sequence: TGTGCCAGTAGGACCGGGACAAAATACACCGGGGAGCTGTTTTTT. Translation gives CASRTGTKYTGELFF. Full variable domain (outside the CDR3, taken from reference TRBV19 and TRBJ2-2): DGGITQSPKYLFRKEGQNVTLSCEQNLNHDAMYWYRQDPGQGLRLIYYSQIVNDFQKGDIAEGYSVSREKKESFPLTVTSAQKNPTAFYLCASRTGTKYTGELFFGEGSRLTVL.

This clone appeared a single time. The V and J genes are TRBV5-1 and TRBJ1-6; a weak D match, TRBD1 (5 bases). Germline V gene data show CDR1 as SGHRS and CDR2 as YFSETQ. The length of the CDR3 is 15 residues. V lost 4 bases and J lost 6, with 14 bases in between. Written as DNA, the CDR3 is TGCGCCAGCAGCCAGACCGGACAAAGTAATTCACCCCTCCACTTT. Translating it yields CASSQTGQSNSPLHF.

This chain uses TRBV6-5 with TRBJ1-1, with 8 bases fitting TRBD1. This CDR3 region has 15 residues. The V segment lost 6 bases and the J segment 4 bases; nucleotides outside the gene matches: 10. Germline V CDR1 and CDR2: MNHEY, SVGAGI. The CDR3 region is CASRHPSTGVTEAFF. CDR3 bases: TGTGCCAGCAGACACCCATCGACAGGGGTCACTGAAGCTTTCTTT.

The chain joins TRBV5-1 to TRBJ1-1; a weak D match, TRBD1 (6 bases). Germline V gives CDR1 SGHRS, CDR2 YFSETQ. This CDR3 has 13 residues. Deletions cut 3 bases from V and 10 bases from J, with 16 bases between. The CDR3, as DNA: TGCGCCAGCAGCTCTGACCCTCAGGGGAGAGCTTTCTTT. It yields the protein CASSSDPQGRAFF.